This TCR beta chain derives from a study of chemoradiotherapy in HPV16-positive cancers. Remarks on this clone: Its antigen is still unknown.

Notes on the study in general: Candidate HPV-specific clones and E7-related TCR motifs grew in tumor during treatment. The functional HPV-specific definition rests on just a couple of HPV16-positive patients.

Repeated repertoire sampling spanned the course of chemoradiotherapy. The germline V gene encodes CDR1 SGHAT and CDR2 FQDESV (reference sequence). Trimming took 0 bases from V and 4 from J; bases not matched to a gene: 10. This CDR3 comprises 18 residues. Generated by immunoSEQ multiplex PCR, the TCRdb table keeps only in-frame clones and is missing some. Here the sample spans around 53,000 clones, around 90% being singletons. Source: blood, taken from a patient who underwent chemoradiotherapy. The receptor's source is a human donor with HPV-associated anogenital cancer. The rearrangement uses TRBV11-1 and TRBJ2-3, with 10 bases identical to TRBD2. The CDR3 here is CASSLALTLAGDSDTQYF. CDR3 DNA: TGTGCCAGCAGCTTAGCCCTGACCCTAGCGGGAGATTCAGATACGCAGTATTTT.